These 14 T cell receptor beta chains originate from one sample sequenced in a study of blood T cell repertoires in COVID-19 (dated by TCRdb to 2019 to 2021). Libraries were built with the immunoSEQ multiplex PCR assay. TCRdb took over this immuneACCESS table, retaining in-frame rearrangements with V and J assigned. Such tables are incomplete; in checked studies, under half of the missing clones stem from an unresolved V gene, and the remainder is unexplained. Here the sample has about 170,000 clones; around 80% occur a single time. In total, the top ten clones hold roughly 20% of the sample. Input material: peripheral blood. The receptors stem from a woman of 80 years or more with acute or convalescent COVID-19.

This chain connects TRBV20-1 to TRBJ2-1, with TRBD2 matching 7 bases. This CDR3 has 12 amino acids. Germline CDR1 and CDR2: DFQATT and SNEGSKA (reference sequence). Trimming at V came to 6 bases and at J to 5 bases, leaving 4 bases not matched to a gene. CDR3 coding DNA: TGCAGTGCCAGTGGGGGGGACAATGAGCAGTTCTTC. Translated: CSASGGDNEQFF.

The CDR3 sequence: CASSLKVTGLYNEQFF. Here the CDR3 DNA reads TGTGCCAGCAGCTTGAAGGTGACAGGCCTCTACAATGAGCAGTTCTTC. The V call is TRBV5-4, the J call TRBJ2-1, with a weak D call TRBD1 (6 bases). Germline CDR1 is SGHNT and CDR2 is YYREEE (reference sequence). V was pared by 1 base and J by 3 bases, with 14 bases between. The CDR3 contains 16 residues. Combining the CDR3 with reference TRBV5-4 and TRBJ2-1 gives the whole variable domain ETGVTQSPTHLIKTRGQQVTLRCSSQSGHNTVSWYQQALGQGPQFIFQYYREEENGRGNFPPRFSGLQFPNYSSELNVNALELDDSALYLCASSLKVTGLYNEQFFGPGTRLTVL.

The CDR3 spells CASSPGTSGRADTQYF. CDR3 DNA sequence: TGCGCCAGCAGCCCCGGGACTAGCGGGCGCGCAGATACGCAGTATTTT. V is TRBV5-1 and J is TRBJ2-3, with 12 bases that match TRBD2. CDR1 and CDR2 (germline): SGHRS, YFSETQ. V gave up 4 bases and J gave up 4 bases; unmatched junction bases: 7. The CDR3 extends over 16 amino acids.

V and J are TRBV6-5 and TRBJ2-3, with 8 bases fitting TRBD2. The V gene's germline CDR1 is MNHEY and CDR2 SVGAGI. The CDR3 sequence is 14 residues long. V lost 7 bases and J lost 1; bases outside the gene matches: 4. CDR3 nucleotide sequence: TGTGCCAGCACTATACTAGCGGGCACAGATACGCAGTATTTT. This sequence encodes CASTILAGTDTQYF.

The chain carries TRBV3-1 (or the pseudogene TRBV3-2) and TRBJ2-6; weak D call: TRBD1 (6 bases). This CDR3 is built from 17 residues. Looked up from germline, CDR1 is LGHDT and CDR2 is YNNKEL (reference sequence). Trimming took off 1 base at V and 0 bases at J, with 10 bases between the two ends. The CDR3 nucleotides read TGTGCCAGCAGCCAAGCTGGGGACAACTCTGGGGCCAACGTCCTGACTTTC. It is translated as CASSQAGDNSGANVLTF.

The chain combines TRBV6-4 with TRBJ2-1; possible D gene TRBD2, 6 bases. The CDR3 sequence is 13 residues long. Germline CDR1 reads MRHNA; CDR2 reads SNTAGT. V lost 5 bases to trimming and J lost 2 bases, with 7 bases between them. The CDR3 reads CASSWTTYNEQFF. The CDR3 DNA reads as TGTGCCAGCAGTTGGACTACCTACAATGAGCAGTTCTTC.

The genes are TRBV7-9 and TRBJ2-3, with D unresolved. This CDR3 is 15 amino acids long. In germline, CDR1 is SEHNR, CDR2 FQNEAQ (reference sequence). V was shortened by 2 bases and J by 0 bases, with 9 bases between the two germline ends. This chain's CDR3 is CASSLQTLSTDTQYF. Here the CDR3 DNA reads TGTGCCAGCAGCTTACAGACTCTAAGCACAGATACGCAGTATTTT.

The sample holds one count of this clone. The chain is built from TRBV21-1 and TRBJ2-1; no DNA check was done on the table's D call, TRBD2. TRBV21-1 is listed as a pseudogene. The CDR3 has 19 residues. The CDR3 region is CATSSPGLAGSGPPNEQFF. CDR3 in DNA: TGTGCCACCTCCTCCCCGGGACTAGCGGGGTCCGGCCCCCCAAATGAGCAGTTCTTC.

Only one count was recorded for this clone. The chain couples TRBV19 to TRBJ2-7; a weak D match, TRBD1 (6 bases). The CDR3 has 13 residues. Germline V gene data show CDR1 as LNHDA and CDR2 as SQIVND (reference sequence). V was shortened by 5 bases and J by 7 bases, with 15 bases between the two germline ends. The CDR3 region is CASSDNRVGEQYF. In DNA, the CDR3 is TGTGCCAGTAGTGACAACAGGGTAGGAGAGCAGTACTTC.

The rearrangement joins TRBV11-3 to TRBJ2-1, with D possibly matching TRBD2 (6 bases). Trimming stripped 0 bases from V and 8 bases from J, with 8 bases between. Germline CDR1 is SGHNT and CDR2 is YENEEA. This CDR3 comprises 13 residues. The CDR3 protein is CASSLEASDEQFF. The CDR3 DNA sequence: TGTGCCAGCAGCTTAGAAGCTAGCGATGAGCAGTTCTTC.

The chain carries TRBV11-2 and TRBJ1-1; no reliable D call. Per the germline V gene, CDR1 is SGHAT and CDR2 is FQNNGV. This CDR3 has 15 amino acids. Trimming took off 4 bases at V and 0 bases at J, with 12 bases between the two ends. Here the CDR3 reads CASSYAGSLNTEAFF. Here the CDR3 DNA reads TGTGCCAGCAGCTACGCGGGATCCTTGAACACTGAAGCTTTCTTT.

The V and J genes are TRBV7-2 and TRBJ1-5; 10 bases are a match to TRBD1. This CDR3 has 16 residues. The germline V gene has CDR1 SGHTA and CDR2 FQGNSA. V lost 4 bases, J lost 0 bases, and 3 bases stayed unmatched. The CDR3 sequence: CASSSDRGLSNQPQHF. The CDR3 DNA reads as TGTGCCAGCAGCTCTGACAGGGGGCTTAGCAATCAGCCCCAGCATTTT.

This rearrangement joins TRBV27 to TRBJ2-7, with D maybe TRBD1 (7 bases). CDR1 is MNHEY, CDR2 SMNVEV, per germline (reference sequence). V lost 8 bases and J lost 2, with 19 bases in between. This CDR3 has 15 amino acids. DNA for the CDR3: TGTGCCAGCCTCCCTCAGGGGGGCGGGACCTACGAGCAGTACTTC. Its translation: CASLPQGGGTYEQYF.

The gene calls are TRBV5-1 and TRBJ1-2; 8 nucleotides match TRBD1. The trim removed 7 bases at V and 6 bases at J, leaving 11 bases unmatched. This CDR3 has 14 residues. Germline V gene data show CDR1 as SGHRS and CDR2 as YFSETQ. CDR3 sequence (DNA): TGCGCCAGCCGTATTGGACAGGGAGATGATGGCTACACCTTC. Its protein is CASRIGQGDDGYTF.